Listed below are T cell receptor beta chains from one sample, sequenced in a study of blood T cell repertoires in COVID-19. Here immunoSEQ multiplex PCR was the method, and the copy in TCRdb shows in-frame clones only, minus some. In the table there are 300,000 to 350,000 clones, 75% to 90% of which are singletons. The sample consisted of PBMCs or T cells enriched from blood (not recorded which). The receptor set was obtained from a man aged 25 to 40 who had recovered from COVID-19. Each CDR3 is given with its conserved first and last residue. The order of the fields is CDR3 DNA, CDR3 protein, V gene, clone size, J gene, D gene. The D gene is left open where the match is weak. Clone size is given for some rows only: seen once, a few or many times, or a class if the clone is expanded.

TGTGCCAGCAACTTATTACAGGGGGCAACAGATACGCAGTATTTT CASNLLQGATDTQYF TRBV6-5 - TRBJ2-3 TRBD1
TGTGCCAGCCATACCTGGGACTGGCTCTCTGGAAACACCATATATTTT CASHTWDWLSGNTIYF TRBV2 - TRBJ1-3 -
TGTGCCTGGATCGGAGAAACCAGCAACGAGCAGTACTTC CAWIGETSNEQYF TRBV30 - TRBJ2-7 -
TGTGCTAGTGCTCGGACAGGTGGCAATCAGCCCCAGCATTTT CASARTGGNQPQHF TRBV12-5 few TRBJ1-5 TRBD1
TGCGCCAGCAGCCAAGGATGGAGCGGGGGGAGAGAGACCCAGTACTTC CASSQGWSGGRETQYF TRBV4-1 once TRBJ2-5 TRBD2
TGTGCCAGCAGCTTAGACGGAGAAGAAGCTTTCTTT CASSLDGEEAFF TRBV11-3 once TRBJ1-1 -
TGTGCCAGCAGTTACCACGGTAATTCACCCCTCCACTTT CASSYHGNSPLHF TRBV6-5 - TRBJ1-6 -
TGTGCCAGCGGGTTAGGACAGGGGGCTTCATGGTTCTTC CASGLGQGASWFF TRBV2 - TRBJ2-1 TRBD1
TGTGCCAGCAGTTTGACAGTCACTAACTATGGCTACACCTTC CASSLTVTNYGYTF TRBV28 - TRBJ1-2 -
TGTGCCAGAAGCAGACCGACAGGGGATGACGAAAAACTGTTTTTT CARSRPTGDDEKLFF TRBV5-3 - TRBJ1-4 TRBD1
TGTGCCAGCAGTGAGGCAGGGGACTATGGCTACACCTTC CASSEAGDYGYTF TRBV25-1 - TRBJ1-2 -
TGTGCCAGCAGTCCTCCAGGGACAGCTGGAAACACCATATATTTT CASSPPGTAGNTIYF TRBV28 - TRBJ1-3 TRBD1
TGTGCCAGCAGCCAACAGGGGCGGGAATACAATGAGCAGTTCTTC CASSQQGREYNEQFF TRBV7-3 - TRBJ2-1 -
TGTGCCACCAGTGATCACGACATGGGCTACAATGAGCAGTTCTTC CATSDHDMGYNEQFF TRBV24-1 - TRBJ2-1 -
TGTGCCTGGAGTACTGGACAGGGGGCGAGCACTGAAGCTTTCTTT CAWSTGQGASTEAFF TRBV30 - TRBJ1-1 TRBD1
TGTGCCAGCAGCCCCCTGCGGACAGACCAAGAAGAGACCCAGTACTTC CASSPLRTDQEETQYF TRBV21-1 once TRBJ2-5 -
TGTGCCAGCAGCTTGGTTGGGGACATGAACACTGAAGCTTTCTTT CASSLVGDMNTEAFF TRBV5-6 - TRBJ1-1 -
TGCGCCAGCAGTCATCAAACAGGCCTCTATAATTCACCCCTCCACTTT CASSHQTGLYNSPLHF TRBV23-1 - TRBJ1-6 -
TGTGCCAGCAGCTCAAGACTAGCGGGGGCCGGAAACACCGGGGAGCTGTTTTTT CASSSRLAGAGNTGELFF TRBV11-2 - TRBJ2-2 TRBD2
TGCAGTGCTAGTGCCCGGGACAGGGTACGCGGCTACACCTTC CSASARDRVRGYTF TRBV20-1 - TRBJ1-2 TRBD1
TGTGCCAGCATCCAGGGGGCGGCATATTCACCCCTCCACTTT CASIQGAAYSPLHF TRBV28 - TRBJ1-6 TRBD1
TGTGCCAGTACCCTCATTGGGGGGGATCTTGCTCATGGGGGTGAAAAACTGTTTTTT CASTLIGGDLAHGGEKLFF TRBV19 - TRBJ1-4 -
TGTGCCAGCAGCCAACCGGGACTAGGGGCAGATACGCAGTATTTT CASSQPGLGADTQYF TRBV3-1/TRBV3-2 - TRBJ2-3 TRBD2
TGTGCCAGCAGCGCGGACAGGGTAGGGAACACTGAAGCTTTCTTT CASSADRVGNTEAFF TRBV2 - TRBJ1-1 TRBD1
TGTGCCAGTAGACAGGATTCGGCCTCCAATCAGCCCCAGCATTTT CASRQDSASNQPQHF TRBV19 many TRBJ1-5 -
TGTGCCAGCAGCCCCGTTCGAGGGGGGGGCGAAAAACTGTTTTTT CASSPVRGGGEKLFF TRBV7-6 once TRBJ1-4 -
TGTGCCAGCAGTTTCGAAGGGGGCGACAATCAGCCCCAGCATTTT CASSFEGGDNQPQHF TRBV28 - TRBJ1-5 TRBD1
TGTGCCAGCAGTACCCCAGGGCTTTTAGGCACTGAAGCTTTCTTT CASSTPGLLGTEAFF TRBV28 - TRBJ1-1 -
TGTGCCAGCGCCTCTAGCGGGGGGCCCTACGAGCAGTACTTC CASASSGGPYEQYF TRBV7-2 - TRBJ2-7 TRBD2
TGCAGCGTTGAAGGATATTACGGGACAGACTACAATGAGCAGTTCTTC CSVEGYYGTDYNEQFF TRBV29-1 - TRBJ2-1 TRBD1
TGTGCCAGCAGCCCGGGACAACCTGCAACTAATGAAAAACTGTTTTTT CASSPGQPATNEKLFF TRBV11-2 - TRBJ1-4 -
TGTGCCAGCACCGCGGCCCCCCGGGTGGTGTACTTC CASTAAPRVVYF TRBV12-3/TRBV12-4 once TRBJ2-5 -
TGTGCCAGCAGCTCTAGCGGGGTTCTAACCCTCCACTTT CASSSSGVLTLHF TRBV11-2 - TRBJ1-6 -
TGTGCCAGCAGCAATTCCGGGGGCAATCAGCCCCAGCATTTT CASSNSGGNQPQHF TRBV21-1 - TRBJ1-5 -
TGCGCCAGCACCCAGGAAGGGACTCGAGGAAACACCATATATTTT CASTQEGTRGNTIYF TRBV4-1 - TRBJ1-3 -
TGTGCCATCAGTGTAAAGGGGGACGAGCAGTACTTC CAISVKGDEQYF TRBV10-3 once TRBJ2-7 -
TGCGCCAGCAGCTCGGGACAGGGGGCTCTCTCTGGAAACACCATATATTTT CASSSGQGALSGNTIYF TRBV5-1 - TRBJ1-3 TRBD1
TGTGCCAGCAGCCGAGGACTAGCGGGGGAAGAGACCCAGTACTTC CASSRGLAGEETQYF TRBV11-1 once TRBJ2-5 TRBD2
TGTGCCAGCAGCTCAGCGGGGACTTCATCCTACAATGAGCAGTTCTTC CASSSAGTSSYNEQFF TRBV7-9 once TRBJ2-1 TRBD2
TGCGCCAGCAGCCCTGTCTCTGGGGCCAACGTCCTGACTTTC CASSPVSGANVLTF TRBV4-1 once TRBJ2-6 -
TGTGCCACCAGAGAGACAGCGGGAGGGGACTTTCGCAAGTACTTC CATRETAGGDFRKYF TRBV24-1 - TRBJ2-7 TRBD2
TGTGCCAGCAGTCACCTGGGACTTGAAGAGACCCAGTACTTC CASSHLGLEETQYF TRBV27 - TRBJ2-5 -
TGTGCCAGCAGCTCCGGCGGGGCGGGGGGGAATGAGCAGTTCTTC CASSSGGAGGNEQFF TRBV7-8 - TRBJ2-1 TRBD2
TGTGCCAGCGGGACACAGTACAATGAGCAGTTCTTC CASGTQYNEQFF TRBV6-5 once TRBJ2-1 -
TGTGCCAGCAGTTTATCCCGGGGACAGGCAGATACGCAGTATTTT CASSLSRGQADTQYF TRBV27 - TRBJ2-3 TRBD1